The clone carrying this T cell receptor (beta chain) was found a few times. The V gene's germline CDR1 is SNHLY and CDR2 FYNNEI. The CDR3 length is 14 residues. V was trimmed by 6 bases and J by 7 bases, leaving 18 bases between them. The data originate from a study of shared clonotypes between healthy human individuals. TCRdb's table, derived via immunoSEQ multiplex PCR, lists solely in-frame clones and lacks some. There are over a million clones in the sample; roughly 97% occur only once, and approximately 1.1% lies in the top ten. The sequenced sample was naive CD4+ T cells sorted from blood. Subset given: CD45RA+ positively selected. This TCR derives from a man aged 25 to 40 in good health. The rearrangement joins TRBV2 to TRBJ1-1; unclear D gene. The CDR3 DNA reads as TGTGCCAGCAGAAGCGACGGGAGCTTTAATGAAGCTTTCTTT. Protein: CASRSDGSFNEAFF. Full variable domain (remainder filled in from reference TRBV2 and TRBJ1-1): EPEVTQTPSHQVTQMGQEVILRCVPISNHLYFYWYRQILGQKVEFLVSFYNNEISEKSEIFDDQFSVERPDGSNFTLKIRSTKLEDSAMYFCASRSDGSFNEAFFGQGTRLTVV.